The clone carrying this TCR beta chain came up many times. Its antigen is as yet unknown. Sample-barcoded 5' priming and a J-beta primer mix drove a second PCR of 7 to 11 cycles. TCRdb ran MiXCR on the 5' RACE reads and lists one entry per CDR3 protein. Of more than 800,000 distinct CDR3 sequences in the sample, more than 25% were seen once. Every donor gave 9.5 to 10 milliliters of peripheral blood. This record comes from a study of blood T cells in healthy people across ages. Study-wide findings and caveats: In long-lived donors, naive CD4+ cell counts and diversity exceeded those of aged donors. Unknown CMV status may confound age-related changes in expanded clones. Unsorted PBMC material precluded a definitive naive versus antigen-experienced comparison.

The source is a woman of 80 years or more in good health. Sequenced sample: blood.

CDR3 sequence: CASSSLTAGLGEQYF. CDR3 DNA sequence: TGTGCCAGCAGTTCACTAACGGCAGGACTGGGAGAGCAGTACTTC. The rearrangement uses TRBV11-2 and TRBJ2-7, with D possibly TRBD2 on 5 matching bases. Trimming took off 6 bases at V and 7 bases at J, with 22 bases between the two ends. The CDR3 is made up of 15 amino acids. Germline CDR1 is SGHAT and CDR2 is FQNNGV.